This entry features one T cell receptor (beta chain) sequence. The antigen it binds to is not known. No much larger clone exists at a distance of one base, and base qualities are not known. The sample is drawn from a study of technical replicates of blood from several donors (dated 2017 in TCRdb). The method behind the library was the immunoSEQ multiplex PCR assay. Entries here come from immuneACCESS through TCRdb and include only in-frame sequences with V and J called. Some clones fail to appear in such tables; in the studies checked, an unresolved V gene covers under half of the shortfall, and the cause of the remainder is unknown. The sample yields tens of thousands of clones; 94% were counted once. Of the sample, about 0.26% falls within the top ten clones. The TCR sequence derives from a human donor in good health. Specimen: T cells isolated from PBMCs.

This receptor carries the CDR3 CASSRQGSNTDTQYF. The base sequence is TGTGCCAGCAGCAGACAGGGGAGTAACACAGATACGCAGTATTTT. The chain is encoded by TRBV7-3 joined to TRBJ2-3; a stretch of 8 junction bases matches TRBD1. V is trimmed back by 5 bases and J by 2 bases, and the junction contains 6 bases that no gene match accounts for. The CDR3 spans 15 residues, from the cysteine through the phenylalanine. The CDR3 DNA has 45 bases and is translated from base 1. For CDR1 and CDR2, the germline V gene lists SGHTA and FQGTGA.